The T cell receptor (beta chain) described here comes from a study of cytomegalovirus exposure and HLA in healthy donors. Amplification used 60 Vbeta primers and 13 Jbeta primers. The assay was immunoSEQ multiplex PCR, and TCRdb's table has in-frame clones only and misses some. The sample holds some 120,000 clones, over 75% seen once. The CDR3 length is 15 residues. CDR1 is SGHRS, CDR2 YFSETQ, per germline. V gave up 4 bases and J gave up 6 bases; unmatched junction bases: 7. Points from the study as a whole: The sole available immune exposure information was CMV serostatus.

In the case of this clone: Antigen unknown.

Source material: PBMCs. The origin of this receptor is a man aged 25-45 years in good health and CMV-seronegative. The chain recombines TRBV5-1 with TRBJ2-2; 9 bases are a match to TRBD1. Here the CDR3 reads CASSLGQGLPGELFF. DNA for the CDR3: TGCGCCAGCAGCCTAGGACAGGGGTTGCCCGGGGAGCTGTTTTTT.